The T cell receptor (beta chain) under discussion was sequenced for a study of blood T cell repertoires in COVID-19. As for the study in general: PBMCs, B-cell-depleted T cells, or T cells provided the cDNA or gDNA that made up the material.

V shed 5 bases and J shed 2 bases, with 15 bases lying between them. The length of the CDR3 is 16 residues. CDR1 SGHTA and CDR2 FQGNSA come from the germline V gene. Repertoires were generated with immunoSEQ multiplex PCR, while TCRdb's copy carries only in-frame clones and drops some. The table shows tens of thousands of clones, with about 89% occurring only once. The sequenced sample consisted of peripheral blood. The chain recombines TRBV7-2 with TRBJ2-2, with a weak D call TRBD1 (7 bases). This receptor was obtained from a woman in her 70s with acute or convalescent COVID-19. CDR3: CASSVNRGLNTGELFF. The CDR3 DNA follows: TGTGCCAGCAGCGTAAACAGGGGACTCAACACCGGGGAGCTGTTTTTT.